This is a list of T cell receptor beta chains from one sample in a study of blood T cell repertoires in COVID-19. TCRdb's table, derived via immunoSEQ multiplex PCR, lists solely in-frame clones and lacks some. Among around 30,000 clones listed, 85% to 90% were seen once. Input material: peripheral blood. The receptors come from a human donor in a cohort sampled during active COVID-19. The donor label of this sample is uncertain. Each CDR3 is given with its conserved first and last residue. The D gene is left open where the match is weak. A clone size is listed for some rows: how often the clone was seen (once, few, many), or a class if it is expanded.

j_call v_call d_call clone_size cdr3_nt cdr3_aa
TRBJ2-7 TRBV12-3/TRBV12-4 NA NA TGTGCCAGCAGTCTGAGCGGGCGGGAGCAGTACTTC CASSLSGREQYF
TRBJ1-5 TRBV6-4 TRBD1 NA TGTGCCAACGTCCGGGACAGGGGATGGGGTAAACTGGGGAATCAGCCCCAGCATTTT CANVRDRGWGKLGNQPQHF
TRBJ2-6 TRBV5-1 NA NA TGCGCCAGCAGCTATCAGTCTCCTCATACTGGGGCCAACGTCCTGACTTTC CASSYQSPHTGANVLTF
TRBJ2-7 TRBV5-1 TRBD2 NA TGCGCCAGCAGCTCGGGACTAGCGGGAGGGCCCTACGAGCAGTACTTC CASSSGLAGGPYEQYF
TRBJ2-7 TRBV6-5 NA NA TGTGCCAGCAGTTCAACCGGGACACCAAGCTCCTACGAGCAGTACTTC CASSSTGTPSSYEQYF
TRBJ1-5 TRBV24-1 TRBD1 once TGTGCCACCAGCAAGGGACAGGGTGATCAGCCCCAGCATTTT CATSKGQGDQPQHF
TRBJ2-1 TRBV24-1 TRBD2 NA TGTGCCACCAGTGGACTAGCGGGAGACTCCTACAATGAGCAGTTCTTC CATSGLAGDSYNEQFF
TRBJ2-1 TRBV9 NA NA TGTGCCAGCAGCGCGCCCCCGAGCGACTCCTACAATGAGCAGTTCTTC CASSAPPSDSYNEQFF
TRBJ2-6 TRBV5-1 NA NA TGCGCCAGCAGTCTCACTGCGGGCTCTGGGGCCAACGTCCTGACTTTC CASSLTAGSGANVLTF
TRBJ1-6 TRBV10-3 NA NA TGTGCCATCAAAGGTGACAGAAGCTCCTATAATTCACCCCTCCACTTT CAIKGDRSSYNSPLHF
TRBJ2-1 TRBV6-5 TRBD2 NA TGTGCCAGCAGGACGGGACTAGCGTCCTACAATGAGCAGTTCTTC CASRTGLASYNEQFF
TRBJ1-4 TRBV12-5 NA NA TGTGCTAGTGGTTTGCAGGGGAATGAAAAACTGTTTTTT CASGLQGNEKLFF
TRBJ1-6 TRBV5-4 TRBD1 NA TGTGCCAGCAGCTCCGGGACAGGGACATCACCCCTCCACTTT CASSSGTGTSPLHF